These T cell receptor beta chains were read from a single sample in a study of shared clonotypes between healthy human individuals. Generated by immunoSEQ multiplex PCR, the TCRdb table keeps only in-frame clones and is missing some. The top ten hold around 1.7% of the sample, which has approximately 700,000 clones, 73% seen once. Sequences were obtained from memory CD4+ T cells sorted from blood. Receptors originate from a woman in her twenties or thirties in good health. The CDR3 runs from the conserved cysteine through the conserved F or W. Fields, in order: V gene, clone size, D gene, J gene, CDR3 protein, CDR3 DNA. The D gene is left open where the match is weak. Clone size is not always given. Where it is, it says once, few, many or a class for expanded clones.

v_call: TRBV11-2
clone_size: NA
d_call: NA
j_call: TRBJ2-6
cdr3_aa: CASRGQLTGANVLTF
cdr3_nt: TGTGCCAGCAGGGGACAATTAACTGGGGCCAACGTCCTGACTTTC

v_call: TRBV5-6
clone_size: NA
d_call: TRBD1
j_call: TRBJ1-2
cdr3_aa: CASRPGQLYGYTF
cdr3_nt: TGTGCCAGCAGACCGGGACAGCTCTATGGCTACACCTTC

v_call: TRBV19
clone_size: NA
d_call: NA
j_call: TRBJ1-2
cdr3_aa: CASSTAGEYGYTF
cdr3_nt: TGTGCCAGTAGTACGGCAGGGGAATATGGCTACACCTTC

v_call: TRBV6-1
clone_size: NA
d_call: NA
j_call: TRBJ1-2
cdr3_aa: CASSDRGDYGYTF
cdr3_nt: TGCGCCAGCAGTGATCGAGGGGACTATGGCTACACCTTC

v_call: TRBV4-2
clone_size: many
d_call: NA
j_call: TRBJ2-7
cdr3_aa: CASSQGLAETYEQYF
cdr3_nt: TGTGCCAGCAGCCAAGGGTTAGCGGAAACCTACGAGCAGTACTTC

v_call: TRBV27
clone_size: NA
d_call: TRBD1
j_call: TRBJ2-7
cdr3_aa: CASRRDSSYEQYF
cdr3_nt: TGTGCCAGCAGACGGGACAGCTCCTACGAGCAGTACTTC

v_call: TRBV27
clone_size: NA
d_call: NA
j_call: TRBJ1-3
cdr3_aa: CASSRGGAPGNTIYF
cdr3_nt: TGTGCCAGCAGCAGAGGGGGGGCGCCTGGAAACACCATATATTTT

v_call: TRBV28
clone_size: many
d_call: NA
j_call: TRBJ1-2
cdr3_aa: CASSYGQGDAYGYTF
cdr3_nt: TGTGCCAGCAGCTACGGGCAGGGAGACGCCTATGGCTACACCTTC

v_call: TRBV5-1
clone_size: few
d_call: NA
j_call: TRBJ1-2
cdr3_aa: CASSADTQGGYTF
cdr3_nt: TGCGCCAGCAGCGCGGACACCCAAGGCGGCTACACCTTC

v_call: TRBV7-8
clone_size: NA
d_call: TRBD2
j_call: TRBJ2-7
cdr3_aa: CASSLTSGRYEQYF
cdr3_nt: TGTGCCAGCAGCTTAACTAGCGGGAGATACGAGCAGTACTTC